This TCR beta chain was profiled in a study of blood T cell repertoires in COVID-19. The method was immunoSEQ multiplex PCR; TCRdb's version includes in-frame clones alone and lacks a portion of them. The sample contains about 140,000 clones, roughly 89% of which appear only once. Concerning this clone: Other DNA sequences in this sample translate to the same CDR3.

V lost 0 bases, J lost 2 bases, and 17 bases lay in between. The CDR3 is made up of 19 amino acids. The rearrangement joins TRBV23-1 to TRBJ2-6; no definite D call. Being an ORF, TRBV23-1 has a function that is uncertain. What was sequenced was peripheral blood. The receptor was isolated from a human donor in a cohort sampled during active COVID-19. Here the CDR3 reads CASSQSRGPRPPGANVLTF. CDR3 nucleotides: TGCGCCAGCAGTCAATCAAGAGGCCCTAGGCCCCCTGGGGCCAACGTCCTGACTTTC.